This is a list of T cell receptor beta chains from one sample in a study of shared clonotypes between healthy human individuals. Data came from immunoSEQ multiplex PCR; TCRdb stores just in-frame clones and leaves some out. The table includes over a million clones, around three quarters detected once. The specimen was memory CD4+ T cells from PBMCs. The source of these receptors is a man between 18 and 29 years old in good health. Some clones in this sample may be carry-over from other donors' samples. Each CDR3 is given with its conserved first and last residue. D genes are given only for firm matches. Clone size, where shown, is once, few, many, or a class for clones that have expanded.

J	size	length	D	V	DNA	CDR3
TRBJ1-1	.	12	.	TRBV7-3	TGTGCCAGCAGCCGTGATGACACTGAAGCTTTCTTT	CASSRDDTEAFF
TRBJ2-7	.	15	TRBD2	TRBV7-3	TGTGCCAGCAGCTTAAAAGCGGGAGGCCACGACGAGCAGTACTTC	CASSLKAGGHDEQYF
TRBJ2-2	.	12	.	TRBV6-1	TGTGCCAGCAATGGGAACACCGGGGAGCTGTTTTTT	CASNGNTGELFF
TRBJ2-7	.	15	.	TRBV4-3	TGCGCCAGCAGCCAAGATTTCCCCCGGGATGGAGAGCAGTACTTC	CASSQDFPRDGEQYF
TRBJ2-7	.	15	.	TRBV4-3	TGCGCCAGCAGCCAAGCGGGCCAGGGCGCTGAAGAGCAGTACTTC	CASSQAGQGAEEQYF
TRBJ2-7	.	15	TRBD2	TRBV5-4	TGTGCCAGCAGCTCCTCTAGCGGGAGTACCTACGAGCAGTACTTC	CASSSSSGSTYEQYF
TRBJ2-1	.	15	TRBD2	TRBV28	TGTGCCAGCAGTTCCTCTAGCGGGAGGGTCAATGAGCAGTTCTTC	CASSSSSGRVNEQFF
TRBJ2-7	few	11	.	TRBV2	TGTGCCAGCAGTGAAGGCCACGAGCAGTACTTC	CASSEGHEQYF
TRBJ2-1	once	15	TRBD1	TRBV2	TGTGCCAGCAGTTCGACAGGGAGCTCCTACAATGAGCAGTTCTTC	CASSSTGSSYNEQFF
TRBJ1-2	.	15	.	TRBV28	TGTGCCAGCAGTCCAACGGGCGGCATCTTGAGGGGCTACACCTTC	CASSPTGGILRGYTF
TRBJ2-3	few	15	.	TRBV10-3	TGTGCCATCAGTAACCGGGACTCCCTTCCAGATACGCAGTATTTT	CAISNRDSLPDTQYF